The entry below describes one T cell receptor (beta chain). Its binding antigen is unknown. No base-level quality is on record; no much larger clone is a single base apart. The sample belongs to a study of blood T cell repertoires in COVID-19 (dated by TCRdb to 2018 to 2021). With regard to the full study: Collaborator samples came from the United States, Italy and Spain and covered acute and convalescent phases of COVID-19. A de-identified subject ID, COVID-19 status, age in years and sex were almost always included in the sample metadata. A freely available public database, intended as a resource for researchers studying the immune response to SARS-CoV-2, is where the repertoires were released. The material from the prospective study consisted of cDNA or gDNA derived from T cells, B-cell-depleted T cells, or PBMCs. Subjects who had been exposed to COVID-19, were actively infected with it, or had recovered from it provided the deeply sampled blood TCRbeta repertoires that made up the dataset. Samples came from the ongoing ImmuneRACE study (first 160 participants) plus 1,254 subjects from 6 global collaborators. HLA class I and class II types, where available, came from metadata supplied by the sample provider rather than from assay-based typing.

TCRbeta CDR3 regions were amplified from genomic DNA using the immunoSEQ Assay, a bias-controlled multiplex PCR. In the paper's pipeline: Nucleated cell counts per sample were estimated from amplification of reference gene primers within the assay. To quantify the absolute abundance of each unique TCRbeta CDR3 rearrangement, sequence reads were collapsed and filtered. For each sample, productive Simpson clonality was calculated as the square root of Simpson's diversity index over productive rearrangements. This is the immuneACCESS table as TCRdb keeps it, with only in-frame sequences that have V and J called. A part of the clones is gone; compared with another copy, unresolved V genes explain less than half, and the rest is unexplained. The V and J calls and clone size were taken over from that table, and D and trimming were inferred from the DNA. The sample table lists about 94,000 clones, approximately 87% of them with a count of one. The ten largest account for 7% to 9% of the sample.

Collaborating institutions collected whole blood in K2EDTA tubes following their own protocols. Collaborator samples were shipped for TCRbeta analysis as frozen whole blood, isolated PBMCs, or DNA extracted from either sample type. The paper's findings and limits, for the study overall: How much clinical and demographic metadata was included differed by source and by participant, and the metadata was provided uncurated.

Taken from cysteine to phenylalanine, the CDR3 has 14 residues. Only the CDR3 portion is preserved as DNA: 42 bases, with reading frame beginning at the first base. CDR1 and CDR2, looked up from the germline V gene, are SQVTM and ANQGSEA. V drops 8 bases and J drops 0 bases, leaving 16 bases in between. This clonotype was sampled from a human donor with acute or convalescent COVID-19. The donor label of this sample is uncertain. Sequenced material: peripheral blood. In this chain, TRBV29-1 is recombined with TRBJ1-1, and possibly TRBD1, on 5 matching bases. The CDR3 region: CSFWTTTMNTEAFF. The nucleotide sequence is TGCAGCTTCTGGACAACCACAATGAACACTGAAGCTTTCTTT.